This T cell receptor (beta chain) was retrieved from a study of control samples from healthy donors and cancer patients. Germline assignment: CDR1 SEHNR and CDR2 FQNEAQ (reference sequence). This CDR3 spans 15 amino acids. Trimming at V came to 4 bases and at J to 0 bases, leaving 3 bases not matched to a gene. Assay: immunoSEQ multiplex PCR; the TCRdb copy retains only in-frame clones and omits some. Counted here are 150,000 to 200,000 clones, 91% occurring once; the ten biggest clones make up about 1.6%. The chain recombines TRBV7-9 with TRBJ1-3; 7 nucleotides match TRBD1. Source material: blood. The sequence was obtained from a young woman in good health. Written as DNA, the CDR3 is TGTGCCAGCAGCTCCGGACAGGCCTCTGGAAACACCATATATTTT. Protein sequence: CASSSGQASGNTIYF.